A selection of T cell receptor beta chains follows, all from one sample in a study of monozygotic twins with inflammatory bowel disease. TCRdb re-analyzed the 5' RACE reads; it lists each CDR3 protein once, without DNA. This sample's table has around 150,000 distinct CDR3 sequences. The sequencing input was blood. These receptors originate from a human donor with ulcerative colitis or Crohn's disease, or a healthy co-twin of an affected twin (not recorded which). CDR3s include the opening cysteine and the closing phenylalanine or tryptophan.

j_gene | v_gene | CDR3aa
TRBJ2-1 | TRBV19 | CASSINGATDIYNEQFF
TRBJ2-5 | TRBV7-2 | CASSHSSGQETQYF
TRBJ2-7 | TRBV25-1 | CASSAGYYEQHF
TRBJ2-2 | TRBV10-1 | CATLDRSNTGELFF
TRBJ1-1 | TRBV29-1 | CSVSSMGDTEAFF
TRBJ2-1 | TRBV19 | CASSKQDAGAYSNEQFF
TRBJ1-5 | TRBV6-1 | CASSGQGSNQPQHF
TRBJ1-4 | TRBV30 | CAWSDDRVTEKLFF
TRBJ2-2 | TRBV18 | CASSPLGPPNTGELFF
TRBJ2-1 | TRBV19 | CASSIGRERNEQFF
TRBJ1-5 | TRBV28 | CASSFGTGLSNQPQHF
TRBJ2-1 | TRBV5-1 | CASSQGAPSGNNEQFF
TRBJ2-3 | TRBV10-3 | CAISVGTASSTDTQYF
TRBJ2-3 | TRBV28 | CASGKTALDTQYF
TRBJ2-1 | TRBV5-1 | CASSYSQGNEQFF